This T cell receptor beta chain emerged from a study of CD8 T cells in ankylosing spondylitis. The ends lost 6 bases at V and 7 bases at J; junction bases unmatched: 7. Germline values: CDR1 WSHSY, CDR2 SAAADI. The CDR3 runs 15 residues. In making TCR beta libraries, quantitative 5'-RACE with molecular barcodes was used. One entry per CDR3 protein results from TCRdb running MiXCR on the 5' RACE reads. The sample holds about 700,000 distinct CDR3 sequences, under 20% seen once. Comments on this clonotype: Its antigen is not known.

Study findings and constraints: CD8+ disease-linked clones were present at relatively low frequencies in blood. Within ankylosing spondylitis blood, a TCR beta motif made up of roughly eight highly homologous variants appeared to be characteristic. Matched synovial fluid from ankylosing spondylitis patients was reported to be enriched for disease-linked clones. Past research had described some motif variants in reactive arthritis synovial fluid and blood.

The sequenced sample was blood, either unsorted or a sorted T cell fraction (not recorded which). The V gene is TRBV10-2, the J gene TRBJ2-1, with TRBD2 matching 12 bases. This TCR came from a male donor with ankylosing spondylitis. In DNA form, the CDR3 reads TGCGCCAGCAGGGACCTAGCGGGGGGGCGGAATGAGCAGTTCTTC. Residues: CASRDLAGGRNEQFF.